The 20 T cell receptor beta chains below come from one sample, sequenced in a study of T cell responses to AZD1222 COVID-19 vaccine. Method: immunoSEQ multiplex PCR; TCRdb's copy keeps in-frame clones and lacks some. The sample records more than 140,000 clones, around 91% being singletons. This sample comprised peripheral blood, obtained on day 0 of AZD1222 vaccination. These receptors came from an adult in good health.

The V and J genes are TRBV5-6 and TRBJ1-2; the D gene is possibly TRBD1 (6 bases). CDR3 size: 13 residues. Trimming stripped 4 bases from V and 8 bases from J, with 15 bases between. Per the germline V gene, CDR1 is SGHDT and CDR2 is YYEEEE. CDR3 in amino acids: CASSPMGARGYTF. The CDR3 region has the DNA TGTGCCAGCAGCCCGATGGGGGCGCGAGGCTACACCTTC.

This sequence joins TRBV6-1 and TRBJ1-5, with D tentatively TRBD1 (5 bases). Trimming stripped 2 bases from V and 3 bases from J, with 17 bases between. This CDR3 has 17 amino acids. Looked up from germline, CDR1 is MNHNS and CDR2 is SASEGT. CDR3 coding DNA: TGTGCCAGCAGTGAAAAAGGGGTGGGGGTTTACAATCAGCCCCAGCATTTT. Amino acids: CASSEKGVGVYNQPQHF.

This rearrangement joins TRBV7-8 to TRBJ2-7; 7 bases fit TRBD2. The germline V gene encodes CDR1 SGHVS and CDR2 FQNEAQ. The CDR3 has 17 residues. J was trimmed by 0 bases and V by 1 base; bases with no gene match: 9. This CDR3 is CASSLDVGGLSSYEQYF. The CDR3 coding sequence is TGTGCCAGCAGCTTAGACGTGGGGGGGTTGAGCTCCTACGAGCAGTACTTC. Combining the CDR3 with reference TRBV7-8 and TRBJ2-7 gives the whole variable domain GAGVSQSPRYKVAKRGQDVALRCDPISGHVSLFWYQQALGQGPEFLTYFQNEAQLDKSGLPSDRFFAERPEGSVSTLKIQRTQQEDSAVYLCASSLDVGGLSSYEQYFGPGTRLTVT.

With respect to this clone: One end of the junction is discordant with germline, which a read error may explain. The CDR3 DNA reads TGTGCTAGCAGCTTAGGGGGTAGTCAAGAGACCCAGTACTTC. Translation: CASSLGGSQETQYF. The genes are TRBV7-7 and TRBJ2-5; TRBD1 might be the D (6 bases). Germline V gene lookup returns CDR1 SSHAT and CDR2 FNYEAQ (reference sequence). The CDR3 extends over 14 amino acids. Using reference TRBV7-7 and TRBJ2-5 for the parts outside the CDR3, the full variable domain is GAGVSQSPRYKVTKRGQDVTLRCDPISSHATLYWYQQALGQGPEFLTYFNYEAQPDKSGLPSDRFSAERPEGSISTLTIQRTEQRDSAMYRCASSLGGSQETQYFGPGTRLLVL.

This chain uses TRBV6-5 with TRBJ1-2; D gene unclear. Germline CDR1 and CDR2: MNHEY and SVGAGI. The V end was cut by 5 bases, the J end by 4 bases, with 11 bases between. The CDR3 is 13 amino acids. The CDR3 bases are TGTGCCAGCAGTCCAGGAGCTGGCTATGGCTACACCTTC. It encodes CASSPGAGYGYTF.

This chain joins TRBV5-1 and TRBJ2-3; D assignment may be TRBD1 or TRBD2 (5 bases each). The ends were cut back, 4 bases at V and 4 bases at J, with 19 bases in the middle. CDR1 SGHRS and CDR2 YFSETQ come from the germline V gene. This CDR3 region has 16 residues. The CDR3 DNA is TGCGCCAGCAGCCCCTATTGGGACGCAGCTCCAGATACGCAGTATTTT. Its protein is CASSPYWDAAPDTQYF. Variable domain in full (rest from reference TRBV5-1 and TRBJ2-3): KAGVTQTPRYLIKTRGQQVTLSCSPISGHRSVSWYQQTPGQGLQFLFEYFSETQRNKGNFPGRFSGRQFSNSRSEMNVSTLELGDSALYLCASSPYWDAAPDTQYFGPGTRLTVL.

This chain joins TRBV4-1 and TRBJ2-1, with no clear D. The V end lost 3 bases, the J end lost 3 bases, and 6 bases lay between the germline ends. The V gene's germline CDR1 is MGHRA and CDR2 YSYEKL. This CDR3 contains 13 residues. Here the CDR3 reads CASSQIDYNEQFF. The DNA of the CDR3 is TGCGCCAGCAGCCAGATTGACTACAATGAGCAGTTCTTC.

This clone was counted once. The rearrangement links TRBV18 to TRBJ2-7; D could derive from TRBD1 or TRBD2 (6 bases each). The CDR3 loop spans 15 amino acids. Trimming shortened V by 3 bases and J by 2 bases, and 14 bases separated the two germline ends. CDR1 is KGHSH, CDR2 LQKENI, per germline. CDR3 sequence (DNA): TGTGCCAGCTCACCCCGACAGGCGGGACCCTACGAGCAGTACTTC. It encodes CASSPRQAGPYEQYF.

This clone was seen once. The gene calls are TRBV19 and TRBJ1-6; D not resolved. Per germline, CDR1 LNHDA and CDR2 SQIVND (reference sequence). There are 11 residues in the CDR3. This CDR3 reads CASGPGSPLHF. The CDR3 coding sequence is TGTGCATCCGGGCCCGGGTCACCCCTCCACTTT.

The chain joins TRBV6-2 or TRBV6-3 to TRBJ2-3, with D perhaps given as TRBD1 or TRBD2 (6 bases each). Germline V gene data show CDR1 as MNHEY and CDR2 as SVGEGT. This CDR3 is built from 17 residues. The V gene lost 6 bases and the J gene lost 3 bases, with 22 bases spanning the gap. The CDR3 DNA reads TGTGCCAGCAGCCCCGACCTAGCGACGCAGGGGACAGATACGCAGTATTTT. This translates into CASSPDLATQGTDTQYF.

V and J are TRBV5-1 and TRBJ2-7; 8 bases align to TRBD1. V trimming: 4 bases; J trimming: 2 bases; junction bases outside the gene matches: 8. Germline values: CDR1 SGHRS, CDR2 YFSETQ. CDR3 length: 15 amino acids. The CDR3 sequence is CASSIRDRTTYEQYF. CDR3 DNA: TGCGCCAGCAGCATCCGGGACAGGACGACCTACGAGCAGTACTTC.

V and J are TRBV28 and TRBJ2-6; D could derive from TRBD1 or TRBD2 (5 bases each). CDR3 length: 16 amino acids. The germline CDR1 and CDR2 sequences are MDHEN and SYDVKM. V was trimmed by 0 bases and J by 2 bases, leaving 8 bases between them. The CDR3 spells CASSLWRGPGANVLTF. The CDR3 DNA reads TGTGCCAGCAGTTTATGGAGGGGTCCTGGGGCCAACGTCCTGACTTTC.

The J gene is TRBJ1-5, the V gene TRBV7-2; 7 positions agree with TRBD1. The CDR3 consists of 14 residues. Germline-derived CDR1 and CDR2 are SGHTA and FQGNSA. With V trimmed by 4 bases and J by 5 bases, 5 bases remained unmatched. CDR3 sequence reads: CASSSSRGDQPQHF. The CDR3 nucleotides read TGTGCCAGCAGCTCTAGCAGGGGGGATCAGCCCCAGCATTTT.

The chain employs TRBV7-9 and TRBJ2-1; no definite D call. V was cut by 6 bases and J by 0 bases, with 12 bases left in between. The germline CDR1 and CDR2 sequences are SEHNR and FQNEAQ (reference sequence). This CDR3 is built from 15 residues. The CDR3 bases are TGTGCCAGCAGTTTGGGTTCTACCTCCTACAATGAGCAGTTCTTC. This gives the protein CASSLGSTSYNEQFF.

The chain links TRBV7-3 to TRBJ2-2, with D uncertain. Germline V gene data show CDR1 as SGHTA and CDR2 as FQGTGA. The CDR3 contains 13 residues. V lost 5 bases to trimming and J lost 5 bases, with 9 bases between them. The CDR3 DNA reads TGTGCCAGCAGCCCCCAAGCTACCGGGGAGCTGTTTTTT. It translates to CASSPQATGELFF.

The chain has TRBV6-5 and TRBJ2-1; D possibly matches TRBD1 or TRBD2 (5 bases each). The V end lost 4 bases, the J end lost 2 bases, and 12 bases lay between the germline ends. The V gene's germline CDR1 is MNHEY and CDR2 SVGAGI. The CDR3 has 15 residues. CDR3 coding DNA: TGTGCCAGCAGTTTAGGGACCGCCCCCTACAATGAGCAGTTCTTC. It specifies CASSLGTAPYNEQFF.

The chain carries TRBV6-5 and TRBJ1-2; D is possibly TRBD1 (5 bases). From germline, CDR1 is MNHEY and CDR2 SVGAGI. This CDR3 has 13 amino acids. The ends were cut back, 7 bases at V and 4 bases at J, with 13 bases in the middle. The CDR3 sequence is CASNPTVGYGYTF. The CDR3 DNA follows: TGTGCCAGCAATCCGACAGTCGGCTATGGCTACACCTTC.

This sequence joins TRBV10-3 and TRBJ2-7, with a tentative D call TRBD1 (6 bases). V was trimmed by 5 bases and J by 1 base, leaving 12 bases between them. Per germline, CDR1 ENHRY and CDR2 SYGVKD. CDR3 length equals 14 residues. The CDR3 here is CAISSVQGSYEQYF. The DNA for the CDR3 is TGTGCCATCAGTTCGGTCCAGGGGTCCTACGAGCAGTACTTC.

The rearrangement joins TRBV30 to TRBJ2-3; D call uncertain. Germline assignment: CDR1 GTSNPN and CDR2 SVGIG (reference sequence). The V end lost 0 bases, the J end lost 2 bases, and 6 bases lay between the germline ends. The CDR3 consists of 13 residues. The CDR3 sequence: CAWSVPPTDTQYF. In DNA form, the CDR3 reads TGTGCCTGGAGTGTACCTCCCACAGATACGCAGTATTTT.

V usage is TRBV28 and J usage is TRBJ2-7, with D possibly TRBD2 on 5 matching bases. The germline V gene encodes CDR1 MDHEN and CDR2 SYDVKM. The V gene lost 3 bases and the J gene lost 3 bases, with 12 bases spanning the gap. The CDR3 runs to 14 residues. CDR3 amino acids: CASSLGLTIYEQYF. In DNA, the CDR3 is TGTGCCAGCAGTTTGGGATTGACTATCTACGAGCAGTACTTC.